The text below deals with one TCR beta chain. Its antigen is unidentified. This entry belongs to a study of cytomegalovirus exposure and HLA in healthy donors. Study-level findings and limits: In a later analysis, HLA-associated TCR beta chains were more clonally expanded than equally common others.

Germline-derived CDR1 and CDR2 are SGHRS and YFSETQ. V lost 4 bases, J lost 0 bases, and 7 bases stayed unmatched. The CDR3 covers 15 residues. Use of 60 Vbeta and 13 Jbeta primers characterized the PCR. Repertoires were generated with immunoSEQ multiplex PCR, while TCRdb's copy carries only in-frame clones and drops some. Of over 200,000 clones in the sample, 60% to 80% are singletons; the top ten hold 1.5% to 2%. The chain combines TRBV5-1 with TRBJ2-7; 7 nucleotides agree with TRBD2. This sequence was found in a male donor in good health and CMV-seronegative. The sample taken for sequencing was PBMCs. CDR3: CASSPGLDSSYEQYF. The DNA of the CDR3 is TGCGCCAGCAGCCCAGGACTAGATTCCTCCTACGAGCAGTACTTC.